One TCR beta chain is described in this entry. It was with 60 Vbeta and 13 Jbeta primers that the PCR ran. Produced via immunoSEQ multiplex PCR; TCRdb's table is partial and in-frame only. The table has about 160,000 clones, over 60% seen once; the top ten hold 3.1%. The data stem from a study of cytomegalovirus exposure and HLA in healthy donors. Study-level background: From HLA-typed donors, an early data release held 70 million to 100 million unique TCRs. Among the roughly 400 genotyped donors, over 70% were placed in the Caucasian-associated ancestry cluster.

The length of the CDR3 is 14 residues. Germline trimming cut 5 bases from V and 3 bases from J; bases unmatched to any gene: 5. CDR1 and CDR2 from the germline V gene are MGHRA and YSYEKL. The chain combines TRBV4-1 with TRBJ2-7; 9 bases line up with TRBD1. The sample was PBMCs. This TCR came from a middle-aged woman in good health and CMV-seronegative. DNA of the CDR3: TGCGCCAGCAGCGGCCGACAGGGGGGCTACGAGCAGTACTTC. Its protein product is CASSGRQGGYEQYF.